The clone carrying this T cell receptor (beta chain) showed up just a few times. The antigen is undetermined. These data are taken from a study of T-cell memory formation after mild COVID-19. For the study at large: Across donors, TCR clusters were largely donor specific. Study findings and constraints: The pre-infection memory compartment contained some responding clones, suggesting cross-reactive memory joined. CD4+ contracting clones were mainly CM and EM; CD8+ ones, EMRA.

CDR3 length equals 15 residues. Germline CDR1 SGHRS, CDR2 YFSETQ. V was shortened by 0 bases and J by 6 bases, with 14 bases between the two germline ends. One entry per CDR3 protein, called by TCRdb with MiXCR from the 5' RACE reads. The profile shows tens of thousands of distinct CDR3 sequences, 9.5% to 15% of them singletons. The sequence was collected from a man younger than 35 who had mild COVID-19 (a few samples of this study predate the infection). Cell type and time point are not known. The chain employs TRBV5-1 and TRBJ2-3; D is unclear. Sequencing was performed on PBMCs or a T cell subset sorted from them (not recorded which). In nucleotides, the CDR3 is TGCGCCAGCAGCTTGGCATTGCTGTGGCGGGATACGCAGTATTTT. Its translation: CASSLALLWRDTQYF.